This passage covers 5 T cell receptor beta chains from one sample sequenced in a study of blood T cell repertoires in COVID-19. Assay: immunoSEQ multiplex PCR; the TCRdb copy retains only in-frame clones and omits some. Found here are roughly 140,000 clones, 80% to 85% of them singletons; the top ten hold about 38%. The sequencing input was peripheral blood. The receptors shown here come from a human donor in a cohort sampled during active COVID-19.

The chain is built from TRBV9 and TRBJ1-4; 7 bases align to TRBD1. Germline V lookup: CDR1 SGDLS, CDR2 YYNGEE. This CDR3 contains 13 residues. J lost 8 bases, V lost 3 bases, and 4 bases had no gene match. Here the CDR3 reads CASSAGQREKLFF. The CDR3 nucleotides read TGTGCCAGCAGCGCGGGACAGAGGGAAAAACTGTTTTTT.

This clone was seen only once. The chain combines TRBV14 with TRBJ1-4; TRBD1 matches at 8 bases. V trimming: 5 bases; J trimming: 10 bases; junction bases outside the gene matches: 6. The CDR3 covers 13 residues. In germline, CDR1 is SGHDN, CDR2 FVKESK. DNA of the CDR3: TGTGCCAGCAGCGGACAGGGCGGCGGAAAACTGTTTTTT. Its protein product is CASSGQGGGKLFF.

This clone showed up just once. This rearrangement joins TRBV6-2 or TRBV6-3 to TRBJ1-2; perhaps TRBD1 as D (6 bases). Germline V gives CDR1 MNHEY, CDR2 SVGEGT. This CDR3 spans 17 amino acids. The germline V and J ends were trimmed by 0 bases and 8 bases, with 22 bases remaining between them. The chain's CDR3 is CASSYSTLGTNPIGYTF. The CDR3 coding sequence is TGTGCCAGCAGTTACTCGACCCTGGGGACAAACCCAATCGGCTACACCTTC.

The genes are TRBV7-2 and TRBJ2-3; a weak D match, TRBD1 (5 bases). Trimming shortened V by 5 bases and J by 4 bases, and 22 bases separated the two germline ends. The CDR3 spans 17 residues. Germline lookup yields CDR1 SGHTA and CDR2 FQGNSA. The CDR3 coding sequence is TGTGCCAGCAGCAAAGAGGTGGGGCGGAATAGATCAGATACGCAGTATTTT. Residues: CASSKEVGRNRSDTQYF.

The J gene is TRBJ1-2, the V gene TRBV6-5; 8 nucleotides agree with TRBD1. V dropped 5 bases and J dropped 7; count of bases not matched to a gene: 9. The CDR3 consists of 14 residues. Looked up from germline, CDR1 is MNHEY and CDR2 is SVGAGI. The CDR3 coding sequence is TGTGCCAGCAGTCTAGACAGGGGCAGAGGTGGCTACACCTTC. It codes for CASSLDRGRGGYTF.